This T cell receptor beta chain was captured in a study of cytotoxic CD8 clonotypes in ibrutinib-treated CLL (dated by TCRdb to about 2021). A note on the overall study: The cohort was composed of some ten relapsed/refractory and around 14 treatment-naive patients; IGHV unmutated status was identified in approximately 17 patients. Samples averaged 255,043 productive templates and around 91,000 productive rearrangements. Cryopreserved peripheral blood mononuclear cells were collected before treatment, at response, and at either disease progression or sustained remission. Samples at response were collected after a median of about 12 months of treatment, with a range of roughly 6 to 40 months. Of the approximately 91 people in the trial, around 26 had longitudinal samples available. Responses were partial in some 24 patients and complete in 2; after median around 66 months follow-up, roughly 14 stayed in remission and some twelve progressed. Patients were still on ibrutinib when every remission and progressive disease sample was collected. On the study overall, not on this receptor specifically: Public clonotypes were rare and either contracted or stayed stable during treatment, and the rise in clonality at ibrutinib response reflected the expansion of private clonotypes. Baseline clonality exceeded that of age-matched healthy donors and correlated strongly with circulating CD8+ T-cell counts. Sampling times were not matched between sustained-remission and progressing patients, and lymph node repertoires were not studied. At ibrutinib response clonality went up, during sustained remission it held steady, and at progression it dropped back toward baseline.

Each clonotype received, on average, around 9.6x coverage in deep resolution sequencing performed on a MiSeq, where the target depth lay between 1 in 1 million and 1 in 200,000 T cells. TCR beta libraries were generated with the immunoSEQ hsTCRB Kit. Under the source paper's analysis protocol: Data were analyzed with ImmunoSEQ Data Assistant and ImmunoSEQ Analyzer, with V, D and J genes assigned per IMGT definitions. Clonality was computed as one minus normalized Shannon entropy of productive rearrangement frequencies, ranging from 0 to 1. Public clonotype analysis was restricted to overrepresented clonotypes comprising at least 0.05% of each patient's repertoire. Some twelve repertoires from age-matched healthy donors, obtained from immuneACCESS, served as clonality controls. The table comes from immuneACCESS by way of TCRdb, which keeps in-frame sequences with V and J called. Part of the clones is missing from these tables; in studies checked, under half for an unresolved V gene and the rest for unknown reasons. Clonal size and the V and J genes are those of that table, whereas D and trimming came from the DNA. The sample records approximately 120,000 clones, 58% of which are singletons. The ten largest clones take up about 39% of the sample.

V is cut by 5 bases and J by 4 bases, and the space between the germline ends is 12 bases. Reading the germline V gene gives CDR1 SGHRS and CDR2 YFSETQ. There are 14 amino acids in the CDR3, from cysteine to phenylalanine inclusive. The retained sequence is limited to the CDR3, 42 bases, with the frame set at the first base. The sample's time point, from its label and the paper: approximately 2 years on ibrutinib. For TCR beta library preparation, approximately 2 micrograms of genomic DNA was extracted from cryopreserved PBMCs. High-throughput TCR beta sequencing was performed on longitudinal blood samples from CLL patients receiving ibrutinib monotherapy. Patients were enrolled in a phase 2 open-label single-center ibrutinib monotherapy trial. This clone was observed a few times. The antigen it recognizes is unknown. Within one base of it there is no much larger clone, and no base qualities were kept.

Rearrangement joined TRBV5-1 to TRBJ2-2, with a tentative D gene TRBD1 over 5 matching bases. Material: PBMCs, obtained after 24 months of ibrutinib treatment. The TCR was taken from a human donor with chronic lymphocytic leukemia. The base sequence is TGCGCCAGCAGAGGGGAACCGGGCACCGGGGAGCTGTTTTTT. Translated, it reads CASRGEPGTGELFF.